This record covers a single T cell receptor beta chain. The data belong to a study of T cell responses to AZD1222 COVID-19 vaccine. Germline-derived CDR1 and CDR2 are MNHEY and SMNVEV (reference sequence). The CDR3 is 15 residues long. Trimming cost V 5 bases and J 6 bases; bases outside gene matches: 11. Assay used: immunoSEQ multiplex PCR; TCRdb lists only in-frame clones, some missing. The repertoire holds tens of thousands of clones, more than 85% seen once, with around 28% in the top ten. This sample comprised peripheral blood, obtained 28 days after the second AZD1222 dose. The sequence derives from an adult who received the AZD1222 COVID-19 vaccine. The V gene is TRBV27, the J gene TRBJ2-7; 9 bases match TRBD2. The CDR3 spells CASSHRTSVISEQYF. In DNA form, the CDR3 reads TGTGCCAGCAGTCATCGGACTAGCGTAATCTCCGAGCAGTACTTC.